Listed here are 27 T cell receptor beta chains from one sample, sequenced in a study of beta chain features in type 1 diabetes. As every portion of the isolated RNA was reverse transcribed, the sequencing read expressed TCRB transcripts. Generated by immunoSEQ multiplex PCR, the TCRdb table keeps only in-frame clones and is missing some. The table has almost 350,000 clones, roughly 8% seen once. The sample comprised central memory CD4+ T cells from blood. The receptors stem from a woman aged 18-35 years in good health.

In DNA form, the CDR3 reads TGTGCCAGCAGCCGACAGGGGACCTACAATGAGCAGTTCTTC. Its translation: CASSRQGTYNEQFF. The chain is built from TRBV7-2 and TRBJ2-1, with 8 bases aligning to TRBD1. The V gene end was trimmed by 5 bases and the J gene end by 2 bases; junction bases not matched to a gene: 2. Per germline, CDR1 SGHTA and CDR2 FQGNSA. The CDR3 has 14 amino acids.

This clone has a count of ten or more. This rearrangement joins TRBV6-1 to TRBJ2-6; D is unclear. Deletions cut 0 bases from V and 0 bases from J, with 9 bases between. Germline CDR1 MNHNS, CDR2 SASEGT. The CDR3 runs 17 residues. The CDR3 DNA is TGTGCCAGCAGTGAAGCGAGATCGGGCTCTGGGGCCAACGTCCTGACTTTC. It translates to CASSEARSGSGANVLTF.

The J gene is TRBJ2-1, the V gene TRBV14; D perhaps matches TRBD2 (6 bases). Trimming took off 0 bases at V and 0 bases at J, with 9 bases between the two ends. CDR1 and CDR2 (germline): SGHDN, FVKESK. The CDR3 contains 16 residues. This CDR3 reads CASSQDRGNSYNEQFF. In nucleotides, the CDR3 is TGTGCCAGCAGCCAAGATCGGGGGAACTCCTACAATGAGCAGTTCTTC.

The V call is TRBV2, the J call TRBJ1-2; tentative D call: TRBD1 (5 bases). Deletions cut 0 bases from V and 6 bases from J, with 14 bases between. The CDR3 loop spans 15 amino acids. The V gene's germline CDR1 is SNHLY and CDR2 FYNNEI. The CDR3 here is CASSEAGRTWDGYTF. CDR3 DNA sequence: TGTGCCAGCAGTGAAGCGGGAAGGACATGGGATGGCTACACCTTC.

The chain links TRBV7-9 to TRBJ2-1, with 12 positions matching TRBD2. V gave up 5 bases and J gave up 8 bases; unmatched junction bases: 7. This CDR3 contains 15 residues. CDR1 and CDR2 (germline): SEHNR, FQNEAQ (reference sequence). The CDR3 DNA is TGTGCCAGCAGCCCCGGGACTAGCGGGTTCGATGAGCAGTTCTTC. The encoded protein is CASSPGTSGFDEQFF. The whole variable domain, remainder taken from reference TRBV7-9 and TRBJ2-1, is DTGVSQNPRHKITKRGQNVTFRCDPISEHNRLYWYRQTLGQGPEFLTYFQNEAQLEKSRLLSDRFSAERPKGSFSTLEIQRTEQGDSAMYLCASSPGTSGFDEQFFGPGTRLTVL.

The chain joins TRBV7-6 to TRBJ2-1; unclear D gene. The CDR3 runs 14 residues. From germline, CDR1 is SGHVS and CDR2 FNYEAQ. V was clipped by 1 base and J by 2 bases, with 6 bases between them. The CDR3 here is CASSLGPAYNEQFF. The CDR3 nucleotides are TGTGCCAGCAGCTTAGGACCGGCCTACAATGAGCAGTTCTTC.

The sample holds a few counts of this clone. The chain is built from TRBV7-9 and TRBJ2-5; D remains unclear. The tail of the sequence fits TRBJ2-7 better, so the J call may be wrong. This CDR3 has 12 residues. The germline V gene encodes CDR1 SEHNR and CDR2 FQNEAQ (reference sequence). In DNA, the CDR3 is TGTGCCAGCAGCCTCCAGATATCCGAGCAGTACTTC. The encoded protein is CASSLQISEQYF.

V is TRBV6-1 and J is TRBJ2-7; 10 nucleotides align to TRBD2. CDR1 MNHNS and CDR2 SASEGT come from the germline V gene. After removal of 7 bases from V and 3 bases from J, the junction contained 6 bases not matched to a gene. This CDR3 contains 14 residues. CDR3 residues: CASKPGTSVYEQYF. The CDR3 DNA reads TGTGCCAGCAAGCCCGGGACTAGCGTCTACGAGCAGTACTTC.

This clone was detected a few times. The J gene is TRBJ2-5, the V gene TRBV6-5, with a possible D match to TRBD2 (6 bases). Germline CDR1 MNHEY, CDR2 SVGAGI. The CDR3 sequence is 15 residues long. Trimming removed 6 bases at V and 2 bases at J, with 16 bases between. The CDR3 spells CASRVLASYQETQYF. In DNA, the CDR3 is TGTGCCAGCAGGGTCCTAGCGTCGTATCAAGAGACCCAGTACTTC.

In this sample, this clone turned up a few times. This sequence joins TRBV20-1 and TRBJ2-3, with D unresolved. The CDR3 consists of 11 residues. Trimming removed 3 bases from V and 4 bases from J, with 5 bases in between. Per germline, CDR1 DFQATT and CDR2 SNEGSKA (reference sequence). The CDR3 coding sequence is TGCAGTGCTAGGTTCTCAGATACGCAGTATTTT. Amino acids: CSARFSDTQYF.

This clone was found many times. The DNA of the CDR3 is TGTGCCAGCAGCCAAGAGGAGGGAATGAACACTGAAGCTTTCTTT. Amino acid sequence: CASSQEEGMNTEAFF. The chain joins TRBV4-2 to TRBJ1-1; D remains unclear. The germline V and J ends were trimmed by 0 bases and 0 bases, with 8 bases remaining between them. CDR3 size: 15 residues. Germline V gene lookup returns CDR1 LGHNA and CDR2 YNFKEQ.

The J gene is TRBJ2-3, the V gene TRBV29-1, with 11 bases aligning to TRBD1. The germline V gene encodes CDR1 SQVTM and CDR2 ANQGSEA. With 0 bases clipped from V and 15 bases from J, the junction kept 2 bases outside the gene matches. The CDR3 loop spans 11 amino acids. The CDR3 DNA is TGCAGCGTTGAAGACGGGACAGGGGGATATTTT. The encoded protein is CSVEDGTGGYF.

The chain carries TRBV7-2 and TRBJ1-5; D is ambiguous. CDR3 size: 15 residues. Trimming took 5 bases from V and 3 from J, leaving 14 bases between them. Germline V gene sequence: CDR1 SGHTA, CDR2 FQGNSA. The CDR3 sequence is CASSPGGQPNQPQHF. CDR3 nucleotides: TGTGCCAGCAGCCCCGGCGGGCAGCCCAATCAGCCCCAGCATTTT. Full variable domain (outside the CDR3, taken from reference TRBV7-2 and TRBJ1-5): GAGVSQSPSNKVTEKGKDVELRCDPISGHTALYWYRQSLGQGLEFLIYFQGNSAPDKSGLPSDRFSAERTGGSVSTLTIQRTQQEDSAVYLCASSPGGQPNQPQHFGDGTRLSIL.

Turning to this clone: The same CDR3 also results from other DNA sequences found in this sample. This chain connects TRBV11-2 to TRBJ2-5, with 11 bases fitting TRBD1. The CDR3 is made up of 14 amino acids. Per germline, CDR1 SGHAT and CDR2 FQNNGV. V lost 5 bases and J lost 5; bases outside the gene matches: 4. Here the CDR3 reads CASSPDRGRETQYF. The CDR3 nucleotides are TGTGCCAGCAGCCCGGACAGGGGGCGCGAGACCCAGTACTTC.

The V and J genes are TRBV19 and TRBJ2-7, with a possible D match to TRBD2 (5 bases). This CDR3 comprises 15 residues. Trimming took 1 base from V and 3 from J, leaving 13 bases between them. The V gene's germline CDR1 is LNHDA and CDR2 SQIVND (reference sequence). CDR3 in amino acids: CASSIGGQPIYEQYF. DNA of the CDR3: TGTGCCAGTAGTATAGGAGGGCAGCCGATCTACGAGCAGTACTTC.

This clone was seen only a few times. The chain uses TRBV5-1 and TRBJ1-2; D not certain. The CDR3 has 13 amino acids. V lost 5 bases and J 8 bases, leaving 16 bases between the germline ends. Germline CDR1 is SGHRS and CDR2 is YFSETQ. Written as DNA, the CDR3 is TGCGCCAGCAGTTTCGGAGGAGATCGGGGCTACACCTTC. This encodes CASSFGGDRGYTF. Full variable domain (rest looked up from reference TRBV5-1 and TRBJ1-2): KAGVTQTPRYLIKTRGQQVTLSCSPISGHRSVSWYQQTPGQGLQFLFEYFSETQRNKGNFPGRFSGRQFSNSRSEMNVSTLELGDSALYLCASSFGGDRGYTFGSGTRLTVV.

This clone was counted a few times. J is TRBJ1-2 and V is TRBV28; 9 bases match TRBD1. The CDR3 contains 13 residues. CDR1 is MDHEN, CDR2 SYDVKM, per germline. Trimming took 5 bases from V and 4 from J; bases not matched to a gene: 2. CDR3 loop: CASSPTGGYGYTF. The CDR3 bases are TGTGCCAGCAGTCCGACAGGGGGCTATGGCTACACCTTC.

This clone was detected a few times. V gene TRBV6-1 combines with J gene TRBJ2-3, with 7 bases that match TRBD1. CDR1 MNHNS and CDR2 SASEGT come from the germline V gene. The V gene end was trimmed by 5 bases and the J gene end by 4 bases; junction bases not matched to a gene: 6. The CDR3 spans 14 residues. CDR3 protein: CASSKTGMADTQYF. CDR3 bases: TGTGCCAGCAGTAAGACAGGGATGGCAGATACGCAGTATTTT.

J is TRBJ1-4 and V is TRBV7-9, with 7 bases matching TRBD1. The germline V gene encodes CDR1 SEHNR and CDR2 FQNEAQ (reference sequence). Trimming at V came to 3 bases and at J to 4 bases, leaving 5 bases not matched to a gene. The CDR3 runs 15 residues. The CDR3 protein is CASSFNRGGNEKLFF. The CDR3 nucleotides read TGTGCCAGCAGCTTTAACAGGGGTGGTAATGAAAAACTGTTTTTT.

The table lists this clone with a few counts. The V gene is TRBV6-5, the J gene TRBJ1-2; maybe TRBD1 (6 bases). CDR1 MNHEY and CDR2 SVGAGI come from the germline V gene. The CDR3 has 12 amino acids. The V and J ends lost 4 bases and 8 bases respectively, with 11 bases between them. CDR3 bases: TGTGCCAGCAGTTTTCCAGGGGAAGGCTACACCTTC. Translation: CASSFPGEGYTF.

In its sample, this clone was seen a few times. This chain joins TRBV5-1 and TRBJ1-3, with a possible D match to TRBD1 (5 bases). CDR1 is SGHRS and CDR2 is YFSETQ in the germline V gene. Trimming shortened V by 5 bases and J by 0 bases, and 12 bases separated the two germline ends. The CDR3 is 15 residues long. The DNA for the CDR3 is TGCGCCAGCAGGAGGGGACTAGACTCTGGAAACACCATATATTTT. It codes for CASRRGLDSGNTIYF.

This chain connects TRBV28 to TRBJ2-3; unclear D gene. The CDR3 loop spans 14 amino acids. CDR1 and CDR2 from the germline V gene are MDHEN and SYDVKM. V was clipped by 5 bases and J by 2 bases, with 11 bases between them. The CDR3 loop is CASSILVDTDTQYF. In DNA, the CDR3 is TGTGCCAGCAGTATTCTCGTTGACACAGATACGCAGTATTTT.

This clone showed up many times. This chain's CDR3 is CASTNEQFF. The CDR3 DNA reads TGTGCCAGCACCAATGAGCAGTTCTTC. This rearrangement joins TRBV21-1 to TRBJ2-1. TRBV21-1 is reported as a pseudogene. This CDR3 is 9 amino acids long.

In its sample, this clone was seen a few times. The rearrangement joins TRBV28 to TRBJ2-1; D might be TRBD2 (6 bases). The CDR3 consists of 13 residues. Trimming removed 7 bases from V and 3 bases from J, with 10 bases in between. The germline gives CDR1 MDHEN, CDR2 SYDVKM. CDR3 DNA sequence: TGTGCCAGCAACCAGCGGGTCTACAATGAGCAGTTCTTC. Amino acid sequence: CASNQRVYNEQFF.

This rearrangement joins TRBV15 to TRBJ1-1; D might be TRBD1 (6 bases). The V end lost 1 base, the J end lost 1 base, and 13 bases lay between the germline ends. Germline V gene sequence: CDR1 LNHNV, CDR2 YYDKDF (reference sequence). The CDR3 consists of 16 residues. In nucleotides, the CDR3 is TGTGCCACCAGCAGAGTTAATGCAGGGGCGAACACTGAAGCTTTCTTT. Its protein product is CATSRVNAGANTEAFF.

This clone was counted between two and nine times. The chain links TRBV7-2 to TRBJ1-2; perhaps TRBD1 as D (5 bases). The CDR3 contains 15 residues. CDR1 SGHTA and CDR2 FQGNSA come from the germline V gene. The V end was cut by 6 bases, the J end by 3 bases, with 17 bases between. CDR3 nucleotides: TGTGCCAGCAGTTCTCGCCAGGGAGGAGACTATGGCTACACCTTC. It specifies CASSSRQGGDYGYTF.

Ten or more counts support this clone. This chain links TRBV6-6 with TRBJ1-5; D remains ambiguous. The germline V and J ends were trimmed by 8 bases and 6 bases, with 14 bases remaining between them. The CDR3 length is 13 residues. Germline-derived CDR1 and CDR2 are MNHNY and SVGAGI (reference sequence). DNA for the CDR3: TGTGCCAGCCACGGCACTCGTGGTCAGCCCCAGCATTTT. It encodes CASHGTRGQPQHF.